This T cell receptor beta chain was recovered during a study of T cells expressing NK-cell markers. General study findings and limits: Similarly, these clonotypes led the CD3+CD56-NKG2C+ fraction as well in a few donors.

Comment on this clonotype: Its specificity is unknown.

Germline-derived CDR1 and CDR2 are MNHEY and SMNVEV (reference sequence). The CDR3 is 14 residues long. 5'RACE template switching with UMIs generated TCR beta cDNA. TCRdb re-called the 5' RACE reads; every CDR3 protein appears as one record, without DNA. The sample has 25,000 to 35,000 distinct CDR3 sequences. This chain connects TRBV27 to TRBJ2-1. This clonotype was obtained from a woman between 18 and 69 years old in good health. Sequencing was carried out using blood T cells: a sorted CD56 or NKG2C T cell subset, CD4+ or CD8+ T cells, or bulk PBMC T cells (not recorded which). CDR3 amino acids: CASSLGDSYNEQFF.